The present entry profiles one T cell receptor (beta chain) with its context. The antigen remains unidentified. TCRdb keeps only in-frame clones here, not all; method: immunoSEQ multiplex PCR. There are about 110,000 clones in the sample; 90% occur only once, and 0.34% lies in the top ten. This entry belongs to a study of Tregs in tolerant kidney transplant recipients. Study-wide background: Related graft donors supplied nonmyeloablative bone marrow transplants, and mixed chimerism was transient. Study-level points and caveats: The most relevant donor-specific Treg TCRbeta repertoire apparently came from expansion with activated donor B cells.

The CDR3 totals 16 residues. Trimming shortened V by 1 base and J by 3 bases, and 12 bases separated the two germline ends. Germline V gives CDR1 KGHSH, CDR2 LQKENI. Unstimulated regulatory T cells (CD4+CD25+CD127-), CD4+CD25- non-regulatory cells, CD4 and CD8 cells were FACS-sorted from thawed PBMCs. The TCR originated in a human donor who received a combined kidney and bone marrow transplant. Sequencing used CD4+ T cells from blood, obtained before the transplant. The gene calls are TRBV18 and TRBJ2-2, with D unresolved. The CDR3 region is CASSPQARMDTGELFF. The CDR3 nucleotides read TGTGCCAGCTCACCACAAGCCAGGATGGACACCGGGGAGCTGTTTTTT. The whole variable domain, filled in from reference TRBV18 and TRBJ2-2, reads NAGVMQNPRHLVRRRGQEARLRCSPMKGHSHVYWYRQLPEEGLKFMVYLQKENIIDESGMPKERFSAEFPKEGPSILRIQQVVRGDSAAYFCASSPQARMDTGELFFGEGSRLTVL.